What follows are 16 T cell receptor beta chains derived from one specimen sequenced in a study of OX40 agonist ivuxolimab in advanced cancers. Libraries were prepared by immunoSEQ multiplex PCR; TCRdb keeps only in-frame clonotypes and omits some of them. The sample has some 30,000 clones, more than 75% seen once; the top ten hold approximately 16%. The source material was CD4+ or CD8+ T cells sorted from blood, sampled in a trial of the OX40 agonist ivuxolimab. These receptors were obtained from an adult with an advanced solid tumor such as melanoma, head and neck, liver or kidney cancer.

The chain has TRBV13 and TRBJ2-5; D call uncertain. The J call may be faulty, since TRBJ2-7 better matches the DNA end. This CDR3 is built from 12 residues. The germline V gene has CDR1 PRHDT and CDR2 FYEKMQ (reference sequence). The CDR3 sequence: CASSLEGYEQYF. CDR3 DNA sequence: TGTGCCAGCAGCTTAGAGGGTTACGAGCAGTACTTC.

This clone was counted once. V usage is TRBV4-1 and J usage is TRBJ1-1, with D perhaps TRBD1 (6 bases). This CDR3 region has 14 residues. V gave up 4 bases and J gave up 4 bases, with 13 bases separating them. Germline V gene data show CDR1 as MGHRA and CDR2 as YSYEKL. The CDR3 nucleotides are TGCGCCAGCAGCCCAACTACAGGGCCCACTGAAGCTTTCTTT. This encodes CASSPTTGPTEAFF.

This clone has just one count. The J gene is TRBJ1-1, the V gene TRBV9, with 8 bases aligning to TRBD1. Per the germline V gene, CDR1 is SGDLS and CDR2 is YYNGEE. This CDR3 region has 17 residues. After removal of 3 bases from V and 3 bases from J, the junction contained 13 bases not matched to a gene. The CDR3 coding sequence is TGTGCCAGCAGCGCGCAGGGGGCACAATATGAGGACACTGAAGCTTTCTTT. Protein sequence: CASSAQGAQYEDTEAFF.

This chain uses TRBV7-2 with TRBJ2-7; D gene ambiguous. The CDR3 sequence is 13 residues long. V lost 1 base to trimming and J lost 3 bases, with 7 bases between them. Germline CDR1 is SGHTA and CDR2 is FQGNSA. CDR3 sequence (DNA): TGTGCCAGCAGCTTAGGTAGTCACTACGAGCAGTACTTC. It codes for CASSLGSHYEQYF. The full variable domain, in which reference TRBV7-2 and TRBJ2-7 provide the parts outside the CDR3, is GAGVSQSPSNKVTEKGKDVELRCDPISGHTALYWYRQSLGQGLEFLIYFQGNSAPDKSGLPSDRFSAERTGGSVSTLTIQRTQQEDSAVYLCASSLGSHYEQYFGPGTRLTVT.

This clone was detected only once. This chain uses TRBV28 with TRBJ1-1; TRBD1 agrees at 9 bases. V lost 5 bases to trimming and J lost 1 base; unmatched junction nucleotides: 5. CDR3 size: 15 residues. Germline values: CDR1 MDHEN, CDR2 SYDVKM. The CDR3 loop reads CASSHRGQGNTEAFF. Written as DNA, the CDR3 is TGTGCCAGCAGTCACCGGGGACAGGGGAACACTGAAGCTTTCTTT. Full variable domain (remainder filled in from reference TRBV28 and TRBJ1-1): DVKVTQSSRYLVKRTGEKVFLECVQDMDHENMFWYRQDPGLGLRLIYFSYDVKMKEKGDIPEGYSVSREKKERFSLILESASTNQTSMYLCASSHRGQGNTEAFFGQGTRLTVV.

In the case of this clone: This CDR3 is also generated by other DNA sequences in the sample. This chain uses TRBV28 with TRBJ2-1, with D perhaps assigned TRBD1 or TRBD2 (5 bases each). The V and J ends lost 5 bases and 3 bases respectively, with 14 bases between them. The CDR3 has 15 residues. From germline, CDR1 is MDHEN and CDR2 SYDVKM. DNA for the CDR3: TGTGCCAGCAGTCTCCGGGACGGAAGCTACAATGAGCAGTTCTTC. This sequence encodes CASSLRDGSYNEQFF.

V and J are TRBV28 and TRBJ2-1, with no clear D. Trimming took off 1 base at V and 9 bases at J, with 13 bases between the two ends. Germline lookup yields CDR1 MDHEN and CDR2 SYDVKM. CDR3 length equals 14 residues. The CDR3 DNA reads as TGTGCCAGCAGTTTATTGTTCCAGGCACCTGAGCAGTTCTTC. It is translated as CASSLLFQAPEQFF.

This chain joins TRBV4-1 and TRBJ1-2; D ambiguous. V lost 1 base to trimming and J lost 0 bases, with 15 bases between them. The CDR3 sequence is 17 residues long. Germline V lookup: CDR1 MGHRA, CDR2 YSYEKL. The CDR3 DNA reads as TGCGCCAGCAGCCAAGTAAACGGATTTACAGCTAACTATGGCTACACCTTC. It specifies CASSQVNGFTANYGYTF.

For the CDR3, the DNA is TGTGCCAGCAGCTTAAGTACCGCAGCGGGAGGTCTCGGGGAGCTGTTTTTT. Translating gives CASSLSTAAGGLGELFF. The chain links TRBV7-6 to TRBJ2-2; 9 bases agree with TRBD2. CDR1 is SGHVS, CDR2 FNYEAQ, per germline. V was pared by 2 bases and J by 7 bases, with 11 bases of the junction left unmatched. This CDR3 comprises 17 residues.

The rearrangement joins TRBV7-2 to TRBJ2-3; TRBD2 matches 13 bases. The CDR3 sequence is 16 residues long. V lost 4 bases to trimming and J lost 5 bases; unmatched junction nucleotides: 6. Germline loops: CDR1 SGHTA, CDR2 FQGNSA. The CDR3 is CASSSTSGRAGDTQYF. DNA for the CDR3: TGTGCCAGCAGCTCAACTAGCGGGAGGGCGGGAGATACGCAGTATTTT.

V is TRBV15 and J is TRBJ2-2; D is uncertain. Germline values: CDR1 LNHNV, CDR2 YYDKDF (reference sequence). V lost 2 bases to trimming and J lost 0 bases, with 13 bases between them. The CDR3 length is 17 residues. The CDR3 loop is CATSRPSRATNTGELFF. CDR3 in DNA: TGTGCCACCAGCAGACCTAGTCGGGCTACGAACACCGGGGAGCTGTTTTTT.

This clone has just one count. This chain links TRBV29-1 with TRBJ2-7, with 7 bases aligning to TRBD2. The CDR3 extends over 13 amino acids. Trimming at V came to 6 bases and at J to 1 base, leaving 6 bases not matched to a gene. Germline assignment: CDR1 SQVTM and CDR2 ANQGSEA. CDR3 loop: CSVELAQSYEQYF. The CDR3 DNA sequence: TGCAGCGTGGAACTAGCGCAGTCCTACGAGCAGTACTTC.

The CDR3 DNA sequence: TGTGCCAGCAGGGCGGGGGGCTCCTACAATGAGCAGTTCTTC. As protein: CASRAGGSYNEQFF. V and J are TRBV7-9 and TRBJ2-1; 8 bases match TRBD2. V gave up 6 bases and J gave up 0 bases; unmatched junction bases: 1. The CDR3 sequence is 14 residues long. In germline, CDR1 is SEHNR, CDR2 FQNEAQ (reference sequence).

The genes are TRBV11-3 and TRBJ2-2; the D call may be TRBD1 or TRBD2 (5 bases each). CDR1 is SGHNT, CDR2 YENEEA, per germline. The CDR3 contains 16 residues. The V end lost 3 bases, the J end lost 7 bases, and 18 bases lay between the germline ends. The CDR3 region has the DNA TGTGCCAGCAGCTTTTCTTCAGGGAGTTGGGTCGGGGAGCTGTTTTTT. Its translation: CASSFSSGSWVGELFF.

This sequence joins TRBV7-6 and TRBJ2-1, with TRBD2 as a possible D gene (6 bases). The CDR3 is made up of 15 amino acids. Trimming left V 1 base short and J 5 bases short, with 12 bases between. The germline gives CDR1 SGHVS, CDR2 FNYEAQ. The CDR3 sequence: CASSLGVSGNNEQFF. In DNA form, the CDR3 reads TGTGCCAGCAGCTTAGGGGTTAGCGGAAACAATGAGCAGTTCTTC.

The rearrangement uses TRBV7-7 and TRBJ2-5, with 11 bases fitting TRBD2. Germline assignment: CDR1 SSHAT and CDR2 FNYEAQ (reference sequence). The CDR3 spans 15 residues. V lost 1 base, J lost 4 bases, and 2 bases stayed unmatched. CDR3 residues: CASSLDLAGGETQYF. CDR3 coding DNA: TGTGCCAGCAGCTTAGACCTAGCGGGAGGAGAGACCCAGTACTTC.